This T cell receptor (beta chain) was found in a study of cytomegalovirus exposure and HLA in healthy donors (dated 2017 in TCRdb). Some background on the complete study: In an earlier analysis of 550 to 750 of the donors, 250 to 350 Gb of sequence data and 100 million or so unique TCR beta sequences from about 190 million T cells were reported. Roughly 320 gigabases of sequencing data and tens of millions of unique TCR sequences made up an early release that covered several hundred HLA-typed donors. Of the roughly 410 genotyped donors, 70% to 90% were placed in the genetic ancestry cluster associated with self-reported Caucasian donors. The aim of the study was to test whether cataloging public T cell receptors could identify signatures of past pathogen exposure. The study profiled the T cell repertoires of fewer than 850 subjects by immunosequencing and related them to cytomegalovirus serostatus. In addition to the first cohort of hundreds of subjects, a separate validation cohort of 120 different subjects was used. To predict cytomegalovirus infection status, the study combined high-throughput TCR immunosequencing, statistical association of individual TCRs with disease status, and machine learning. In a later analysis, previously published TCR beta repertoires from 550 to 700 donors were re-analyzed and high-resolution HLA genotyping was added so that TCR occurrence patterns could be studied. The later analysis used no new phenotypic data to find candidate immune exposures, relying instead on TCR beta sequences and their occurrence across donors. In an earlier analysis of a few hundred of the donors, high-throughput TCR beta sequencing was used to judge whether each TCR beta V gene segment behaved as functional or pseudogenic. Donor age, sex, ethnicity and CMV serostatus were compiled together with the repertoire data. A later genetic analysis used genome-wide SNP genotypes for 398 of the 666 donors, treating that subset as a discovery cohort. All discovery cohort repertoires had been generated using a single sequencing platform. Both class I and class II loci were covered by HLA typing, at four-digit resolution. Typing coverage differed by locus: A, B, C, DRB1 and DQB1 were typed in roughly 629-630 donors, DQA1 in about 500, DPA1 in nearly 610, and DPB1 in just under 480. A handful of DR-DQ haplotypes were handled as single units for association and clustering because linkage in the cohort was strong. Among a few hundred genotyped donors of the cohort, an average of around 240,000 unique TCR beta nucleotide sequences were sequenced per donor, about a sixth of them non-productive. What the work shows at the level of the full study, not this receptor alone: The classifier was reported to diagnose cytomegalovirus status with high specificity and sensitivity in both the original cohort and the validation cohort. In a later analysis, some 17,000 TCR beta sequences were associated with specific HLA alleles at a false discovery rate of 0.05. According to a later analysis, most CMV-associated TCR beta chains appeared to be HLA-restricted, and the HLA associations seemed to be driven largely by CMV exposure. In this cohort, only TCR beta chains were sequenced, and detectable features were limited by the absence of alpha or paired-chain data. In vitro tests confirmed that three of the cytomegalovirus-associated TCR beta chains recognize cytomegalovirus antigens. Compared with the 666-donor mean, donors in an Asian-associated ancestry cluster had fewer N-insertions in productive TCRs, according to a later genetic analysis. When HLA alleles, especially DR and DQ, strongly co-occurred, TCR associations were difficult to assign to individual alleles. A later analysis found that HLA-associated TCR beta chains were more clonally expanded and had lower generation probabilities than equally common non-associated chains. An association between a missense DCLRE1C variant and V-gene and J-gene trimming of TCR beta chains was found in a later genetic analysis and replicated in an independent cohort. In a later analysis, several top co-occurrence clusters were reported to appear linked to parvovirus B19, influenza, CMV and Epstein-Barr virus. Some IMGT-functional V segments, including TRBV6-2 and TRBV6-3, could not be told apart with the 87-base-pair reads, so those segments were excluded. The study listed 170 or so TCR beta chains as associated with cytomegalovirus. While some public TCRs were present in many individuals, most TCR sequences turned up only very rarely across donors. In a later analysis, TCR association rates were found to vary across HLA loci, with the most associated TCRs seen for DRB1 alleles and the fewest for HLA-C alleles. Because some donors lacked HLA typing at each locus, the association tests relied only on the typed subset. A cluster of highly shared sequence variants was judged likely to represent a technical artifact of the sequencing pipeline. It was suggested by the authors that the approach could potentially be generalized to other disease states and immunological phenotypes. Roughly uniform sequencing depth across donors was assumed in presence/absence analyses, although this assumption may not hold. Immune exposure information for the cohort was limited to CMV serostatus. Because counts were too low, 15 to 20 rarely observed V segments, including chromosome 9 orphons, were excluded from the earlier analysis of 587 of the donors. A further reported finding was that TCR beta sequences accurately predicted the HLA-A and HLA-B alleles for most subjects in the first cohort. Broadly in line with IMGT annotations, most TCR beta V segments showed up in productive rearrangements about 87% or about 30% of the time in an earlier analysis of some 590 of the donors. Correlated functional status among segregating V segments might be attributable to linkage disequilibrium, but an unknown experimental factor could not be ruled out.

The cohort comprised 670 or so healthy bone marrow donors. At the time of sampling, every cohort member was nominally healthy, though immune exposures that went unrecorded were likely present. The donor was CMV seropositive and was included in the group of almost 300 seropositive cohort members. Each donor provided a peripheral blood sample, and peripheral blood mononuclear cells were used for TCR beta sequencing. Genomic DNA extraction from the blood cell samples was performed with the Qiagen DNeasy Blood Extraction Kit. This clone occurred a few times. The antigen it recognizes is unknown. Per-nucleotide qualities are absent, and no much larger clonotype sits a single base away. Library preparation was by the immunoSEQ multiplex PCR assay. For the multiplex PCR, a mixture combining 60 forward primers for TCR Vbeta segments and 13 reverse primers for TCR Jbeta segments was used. The CDR3 region of rearranged TCR beta genes was amplified from genomic DNA with a multiplex PCR assay. The amplified TCR beta libraries were sequenced on the Illumina HiSeq System as 87-base-pair reads. In the original analysis: A later analysis tallied 75 million to 95 million unique TCR beta chains across the 700 or so repertoires, and approximately 9.9 million of those chains were shared by two or more donors. To remove PCR and sequencing errors, raw reads were error-corrected and collapsed into unique sequences using a nearest-neighbor algorithm that merged closely related sequences. Alignment of CDR3 sequences to IMGT reference sequences was used to assign V, D and J gene segments. For a sequence to be retained, a match of at least six nucleotides was required to both a V gene segment and a J gene segment. Rearrangements were classified as productive when the CDR3 lacked stop codons and remained in frame with V and J, and all other rearrangements were classified as non-productive. CDR3 was defined according to IMGT convention as the region running from the second conserved V-encoded cysteine to the conserved J-encoded phenylalanine. Sequences without an unambiguous match to a single V gene segment were excluded from the earlier analysis of several hundred of the donors. An earlier analysis of a few hundred of the donors called V segments functional above 56.7% productive rearrangements and segregating when the between-donor standard deviation exceeded 5%. A statistical classification framework was developed to diagnose cytomegalovirus status using the catalog of TCR beta chain sequences. In a later analysis, TCR nucleotide sequences were compared against IMGT/GENE-DB human TR gene sequences so that V and J genes could be assigned. The TCRdist pipeline was used in a later analysis to assign CDR3 sequences and most-parsimonious VDJ recombination scenarios. In a later analysis, each TCR beta chain was defined by its CDR3 amino acid sequence together with its V-gene family, and reads without a unique V-gene family were excluded. To address suspected cross-contamination and a sequencing artifact, a later analysis removed roughly 640 highly shared, low-generation-probability nucleotide sequences. For each public chain, a later analysis derived a clonal expansion index from normalized ranks of inferred template counts within each repertoire. A later analysis computed generation probabilities with a VDJ recombination model fitted to out-of-frame rearrangements, and checked the results against IGoR. In a later analysis, TCR-TCR, TCR-HLA and TCR-CMV co-occurrence was scored with hypergeometric tests, and a repertoire-size bias correction was applied to TCR pairs. A later analysis estimated false discovery rates by permuting HLA or CMV assignments 20 times. In a later analysis, co-occurring TCRs were grouped using DBSCAN, and TCRdist sequence similarity was added for clustering within HLA-allele-positive subsets. Repertoires with fewer than 30,000 or more than 120,000 public chains were left out of co-occurrence clustering, as were about 5 repertoires with anomalous nucleotide sharing. As stored in TCRdb, this immuneACCESS dataset retains in-frame rearrangements with V and J assigned. A fraction of the clones does not appear; measured against another copy, unresolved V genes explain less than half of the discrepancy, and the remainder lacks a known reason. That table supplies the V and J calls and clone size; D and trimming were determined from the DNA. The sample table records 150,000 to 200,000 clones; about 84% of these occur just once. The ten largest clones add up to less than 15% of the sample.

In the germline V gene, CDR1 corresponds to MGHDK and CDR2 to SYGVNS. The junction carries 10 bases between V and J, which are trimmed by 8 bases and 6 bases respectively. CDR3 length: 12 amino acids, cysteine to phenylalanine. The only DNA kept is the CDR3, 36 bases in frame from the first base. Sequencing used PBMCs. The V and J segments used are TRBV25-1 and TRBJ2-2; the D segment could be TRBD1, given 6 matching bases. This clonotype was sampled from a woman in her twenties or thirties in good health and CMV-seropositive. CDR3 reads: CASSGVPGELFF. In nucleotide form, the sequence is TGTGCCAGCTCAGGGGTGCCCGGGGAGCTGTTTTTT.